In this sample, the clone carrying this T cell receptor beta chain turned up once. Its antigen is unknown. The CDR3 is 14 residues long. J gave up 7 bases and V 6 bases, and 3 bases lay outside the gene matches. The data were taken from a study of T cell repertoires in cytomegalovirus infection. Overall study findings and caveats: Of the TCR beta families, the public ones yielded a cumulative frequency that identified carriers of CMV plus the relevant HLA. In two of eight donors, the top clonotype was HLA-C-restricted CMV-specific.

Via MiXCR, TCRdb re-called the reads, giving one row per CDR3 protein. Of roughly 500,000 distinct CDR3 sequences in the sample, roughly a third were seen once. The sequence was obtained from a human donor in good health (CMV status not recorded). Some clones in this sample may be carry-over from other donors' samples. The sample in question was cultured PBMCs, obtained from culture after CMV antigen stimulation. The J gene is TRBJ2-1, the V gene TRBV12-3 or TRBV12-4, with 13 bases identical to TRBD2. The DNA of the CDR3 is TGTGCCAGCAGAAAACTAGCGGGAGGGAATGAGCAGTTCTTC. Translation gives CASRKLAGGNEQFF.